A selection of T cell receptor beta chains follows, all from one sample in a study of beta chain features in type 1 diabetes. Clones were read by immunoSEQ multiplex PCR, and TCRdb kept only the in-frame ones, dropping some. The data contain approximately 730,000 clones, over 10% of them singletons. The sample consisted of naive CD4+ T cells from blood. These receptors all stem from a man aged 18 to 30 with type 1 diabetes. The CDR3 runs from the conserved cysteine through the conserved F or W. A D gene is named only where the DNA matches it firmly. Clone sizes are given selectively: once, few, many, or a class where the clone is expanded.

V: TRBV7-9
J: TRBJ2-5
D: -
size: -
CDR3: CASSLSDGFQETQYF
DNA: TGTGCCAGCAGCTTAAGCGACGGGTTCCAAGAGACCCAGTACTTC

V: TRBV30
J: TRBJ2-3
D: -
size: few
CDR3: CAWSRSLGTDTQYF
DNA: TGTGCCTGGAGTCGAAGTTTGGGCACAGATACGCAGTATTTT

V: TRBV30
J: TRBJ1-1
D: -
size: -
CDR3: CAWSVEGMNTEAFF
DNA: TGTGCCTGGAGTGTAGAGGGGATGAACACTGAAGCTTTCTTT

V: TRBV11-2
J: TRBJ1-6
D: -
size: -
CDR3: CASSLAGTRVVDSPLHF
DNA: TGTGCCAGCAGCTTAGCTGGAACCAGGGTGGTAGATTCACCCCTCCACTTT

V: TRBV5-1
J: TRBJ2-5
D: -
size: few
CDR3: CASSLASETQYF
DNA: TGCGCCAGCAGCCTCGCGTCCGAGACCCAGTACTTC

V: TRBV27
J: TRBJ1-6
D: -
size: -
CDR3: CASSLLVTYNSPLHF
DNA: TGTGCCAGCAGTTTACTCGTAACCTATAATTCACCCCTCCACTTT

V: TRBV28
J: TRBJ2-3
D: -
size: -
CDR3: CASSLPTPGTDTQYF
DNA: TGTGCCAGCAGTTTGCCTACTCCCGGCACAGATACGCAGTATTTT

V: TRBV30
J: TRBJ2-7
D: -
size: -
CDR3: CAWGGTSYEQYF
DNA: TGTGCCTGGGGGGGCACCTCCTACGAGCAGTACTTC

V: TRBV19
J: TRBJ2-2
D: TRBD1
size: -
CDR3: CASSRDRGATGELFF
DNA: TGTGCCAGTAGCAGGGACAGGGGTGCCACCGGGGAGCTGTTTTTT

V: TRBV4-2
J: TRBJ1-2
D: -
size: few
CDR3: CASSQGQTYGYTF
DNA: TGTGCCAGCAGCCAAGGACAGACGTATGGCTACACCTTC

V: TRBV6-1
J: TRBJ2-5
D: -
size: -
CDR3: CASSGQGPGGTQYF
DNA: TGTGCCAGCAGCGGACAGGGCCCGGGAGGGACCCAGTACTTC

V: TRBV18
J: TRBJ1-1
D: TRBD1
size: few
CDR3: CASSPGQGSAEAFF
DNA: TGTGCCAGCTCCCCGGGACAGGGCAGCGCTGAAGCTTTCTTT

V: TRBV7-2
J: TRBJ1-2
D: -
size: -
CDR3: CASSLGAPTRGYTF
DNA: TGTGCCAGCAGCTTAGGGGCCCCTACTAGAGGCTACACCTTC

V: TRBV11-1
J: TRBJ1-1
D: TRBD1
size: once
CDR3: CASSSTGGAGAFF
DNA: TGTGCCAGCAGCTCAACAGGGGGGGCCGGAGCTTTCTTT

V: TRBV5-6
J: TRBJ2-3
D: -
size: -
CDR3: CASSLGAGGTDTQYF
DNA: TGTGCCAGCAGCTTGGGGGCAGGGGGCACAGATACGCAGTATTTT